Listed here are 20 T cell receptor beta chains from one sample, sequenced in a study of T cells expressing NK-cell markers. TCRdb re-called the 5' RACE reads; one entry per CDR3 protein, DNA not given. The table lists 550,000 or so distinct CDR3 sequences. Sequencing input: blood T cells: a sorted CD56 or NKG2C T cell subset, CD4+ or CD8+ T cells, or bulk PBMC T cells (not recorded which). The source is a man aged 18-30 years in good health.

The chain is built from TRBV11-2 and TRBJ1-5. The CDR3 extends over 16 amino acids. The germline gives CDR1 SGHAT, CDR2 FQNNGV. The CDR3 here is CASSLDGGYSNQPQHF.

V and J are TRBV6-5 and TRBJ1-1. CDR1 is MNHEY and CDR2 is SVGAGI in the germline V gene. The CDR3 contains 14 residues. The CDR3 region is CASSYSGGSQGAFF.

The genes are TRBV5-5 and TRBJ2-1; as DNA is missing, the TRBD1 call by TCRdb cannot be tested. The length of the CDR3 is 15 residues. Germline-derived CDR1 and CDR2 are SGHKS and YYEKEE (reference sequence). Here the CDR3 reads CASSLEGGTLNEQFF.

The rearrangement links TRBV2 to TRBJ1-1. The germline V gene has CDR1 SNHLY and CDR2 FYNNEI. CDR3 length equals 11 residues. The CDR3: CASPRVTEAFF.

This rearrangement joins TRBV7-9 to TRBJ1-1; TCRdb's D gene call, TRBD1, goes unchecked for lack of DNA. CDR1 and CDR2 from the germline V gene are SEHNR and FQNEAQ (reference sequence). The CDR3 has 17 residues. CDR3 region: CASSLVGRQVTNTEAFF.

The gene calls are TRBV12-5 and TRBJ1-3; with no DNA, the TCRdb D assignment of TRBD1 cannot be verified. Germline values: CDR1 LGHNT, CDR2 FRNRAP. This CDR3 is 15 amino acids long. The chain's CDR3 is CASAEGNTPDGTIYF.

V usage is TRBV28 and J usage is TRBJ2-1; TCRdb reports TRBD2, a call that lacks DNA to check it against. Per the germline V gene, CDR1 is MDHEN and CDR2 is SYDVKM. This CDR3 spans 15 amino acids. This CDR3 is CASTAPGLVINEQFF.

The chain couples TRBV29-1 to TRBJ2-5; the D call of TRBD1 rests on TCRdb alone, since no DNA is present to check it. The CDR3 has 13 residues. Germline values: CDR1 SQVTM, CDR2 ANQGSEA. CDR3: CSVEPPPRETQYF. Supplemented by reference TRBV29-1 and TRBJ2-5, the full variable domain reads SAVISQKPSRDICQRGTSLTIQCQVDSQVTMMFWYRQQPGQSLTLIATANQGSEATYESGFVIDKFPISRPNLTFSTLTVSNMSPEDSSIYLCSVEPPPRETQYFGPGTRLLVL.

The rearrangement links TRBV28 to TRBJ2-3. The CDR3 has 11 residues. The V gene's germline CDR1 is MDHEN and CDR2 SYDVKM. The CDR3 sequence is CASRSLGTQYF.

The chain joins TRBV12-3 or TRBV12-4 to TRBJ1-2. This CDR3 spans 14 amino acids. CDR3 loop: CASSLRQDPLGYTF.

Here the CDR3 reads CASSFTAPLEETQYF. The chain is built from TRBV7-9 and TRBJ2-5; with no DNA, the TCRdb D assignment of TRBD2 cannot be verified. Germline assignment: CDR1 SEHNR and CDR2 FQNEAQ (reference sequence). The CDR3 runs to 15 residues.

The V gene is TRBV6-2 or TRBV6-3, the J gene TRBJ1-5. Germline CDR1 reads MNHEY; CDR2 reads SVGEGT. This CDR3 region has 12 residues. The CDR3: CASRQAGQPQHF.

The chain employs TRBV7-9 and TRBJ2-3; the TCRdb call, TRBD2, lacks DNA for checking. Germline V gene data show CDR1 as SEHNR and CDR2 as FQNEAQ (reference sequence). CDR3 length equals 15 residues. The CDR3 loop reads CASSSGTTSPDTQYF.

The V gene is TRBV18, the J gene TRBJ2-3; there is no DNA to check the TCRdb D call of TRBD2. This CDR3 region has 14 residues. The germline CDR1 and CDR2 sequences are KGHSH and LQKENI. The CDR3 loop is CASSPTSGTDTQYF.

This rearrangement joins TRBV12-3 or TRBV12-4 to TRBJ2-5; the TRBD2 assignment by TCRdb is unverifiable without DNA. The CDR3 length is 16 residues. CDR3 region: CASSYFGREGPETQYF.

The CDR3 protein is CASSDSTPNTEAFF. J is TRBJ1-1 and V is TRBV2. Germline loops: CDR1 SNHLY, CDR2 FYNNEI. This CDR3 region has 14 residues.

The V gene is TRBV12-3 or TRBV12-4, the J gene TRBJ2-1; the D gene TCRdb calls, TRBD2, cannot be checked with no DNA. This CDR3 is 14 amino acids long. The chain's CDR3 is CASRGGRENNEQFF.

V usage is TRBV12-3 or TRBV12-4 and J usage is TRBJ2-3; TCRdb designates TRBD2, a call that cannot be tested without DNA. The length of the CDR3 is 16 residues. The CDR3 here is CASRRTSGPSTDTQYF.

This rearrangement joins TRBV5-1 to TRBJ2-1; TCRdb's D call, TRBD2, is unchecked because there is no DNA. Germline values: CDR1 SGHRS, CDR2 YFSETQ. This CDR3 spans 16 amino acids. The CDR3 loop is CASSLVGSGNYNEQFF. Filled out from reference TRBV5-1 and TRBJ2-1, the complete variable domain reads KAGVTQTPRYLIKTRGQQVTLSCSPISGHRSVSWYQQTPGQGLQFLFEYFSETQRNKGNFPGRFSGRQFSNSRSEMNVSTLELGDSALYLCASSLVGSGNYNEQFFGPGTRLTVL.

This chain uses TRBV12-5 with TRBJ1-1; there is no DNA to check the TCRdb D call of TRBD1. This CDR3 has 14 amino acids. Germline V gives CDR1 LGHNT, CDR2 FRNRAP. CDR3 protein: CASRVGGVNTEAFF.